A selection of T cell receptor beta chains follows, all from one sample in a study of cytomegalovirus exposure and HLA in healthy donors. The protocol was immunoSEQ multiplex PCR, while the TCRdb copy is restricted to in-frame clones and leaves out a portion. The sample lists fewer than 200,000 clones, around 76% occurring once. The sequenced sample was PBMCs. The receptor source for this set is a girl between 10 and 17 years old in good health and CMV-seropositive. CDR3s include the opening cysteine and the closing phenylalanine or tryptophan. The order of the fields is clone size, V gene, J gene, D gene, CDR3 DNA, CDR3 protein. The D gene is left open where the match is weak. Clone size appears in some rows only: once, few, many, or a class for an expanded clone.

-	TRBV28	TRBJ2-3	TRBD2	TGTGCCAGCAGTTTAGGGTTAGCGGGAGGCGGAGATACGCAGTATTTT	CASSLGLAGGGDTQYF
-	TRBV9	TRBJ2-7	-	TGTGCCAGCAGCGCAGGGGGGTGGGACTACGAGCAGTACTTC	CASSAGGWDYEQYF
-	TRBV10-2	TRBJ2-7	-	TGCGCCAGCCCCCTCCTAGGCCCGAGCTCCTACGAGCAGTACTTC	CASPLLGPSSYEQYF
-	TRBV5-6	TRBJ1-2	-	TGTGCCAGCAGCTTGGGGCCAGTTCCCAACTATGGCTACACCTTC	CASSLGPVPNYGYTF
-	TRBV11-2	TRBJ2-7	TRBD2	TGTGCCAGCAGCTCCCCCCGACTAGCGAGGGAGCAGTACTTC	CASSSPRLAREQYF
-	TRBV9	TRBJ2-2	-	TGTGCCAGCAGGCCCCAGGCGGGCACCGGGGAGCTGTTTTTT	CASRPQAGTGELFF
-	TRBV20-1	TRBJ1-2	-	TGCAGTGCTAGAGATGGGGAGGGCTACACCTTC	CSARDGEGYTF
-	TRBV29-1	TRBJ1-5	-	TGCAGCGTTGAAGTGTCGGGTATAGGTCAGCCCCAGCATTTT	CSVEVSGIGQPQHF
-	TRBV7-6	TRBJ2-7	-	TGTGCCAGCAGCTTAGTTAGGGGCAGGGACGAGCAGTACTTC	CASSLVRGRDEQYF
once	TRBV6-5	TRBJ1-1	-	TGTGCCAGCAGGCCCGGGACAAGGATTAGTGGAGCTTTCTTT	CASRPGTRISGAFF
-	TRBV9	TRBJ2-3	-	TGTGCCAGCAGCGTAGTGGCAGGGCCAGATACGCAGTATTTT	CASSVVAGPDTQYF
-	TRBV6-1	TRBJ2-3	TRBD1	TGTGCCAGCAGTGACCTGACAGGGGTTAGCACAGATACGCAGTATTTT	CASSDLTGVSTDTQYF
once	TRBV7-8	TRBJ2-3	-	TGTGCCAGCAGCTTAGTAGCGGGACAGAGTAGCACAGATACGCAGTATTTT	CASSLVAGQSSTDTQYF
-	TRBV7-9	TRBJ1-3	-	TGTGCCAGCAGCGAGGGCGGGGGGACCCCCTCTGGAAACACCATATATTTT	CASSEGGGTPSGNTIYF
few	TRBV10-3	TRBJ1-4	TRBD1	TGTGCCACCGAGAAGGACAGGAATGAAAAACTGTTTTTT	CATEKDRNEKLFF
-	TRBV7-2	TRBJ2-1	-	TGTGCCAGCAGCTTCGGCGGGGAGCACAATGAGCAGTTCTTC	CASSFGGEHNEQFF
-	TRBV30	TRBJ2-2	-	TGTGCCTGGAGGATTACTAGCCCCGGGGAGCTGTTTTTT	CAWRITSPGELFF
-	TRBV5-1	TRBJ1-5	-	TGCGCCAGCAGCTTGACGGGGGATCAGCCCCAGCATTTT	CASSLTGDQPQHF
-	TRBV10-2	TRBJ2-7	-	TGCGCCAGCATGGGGGGGCCGAGGGACGAGCAGTACTTC	CASMGGPRDEQYF
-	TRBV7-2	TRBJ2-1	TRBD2	TGTGCCAGCAGCTTCGCGGGGGGCTCCTACAATGAGCAGTTCTTC	CASSFAGGSYNEQFF
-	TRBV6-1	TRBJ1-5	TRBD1	TGTGCCAGCAGTGAAGGACAGGGGGGCAATCAGCCCCAGCATTTT	CASSEGQGGNQPQHF
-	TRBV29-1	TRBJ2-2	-	TGCAGCGTTGTGCGGAACACCGGGGAGCTGTTTTTT	CSVVRNTGELFF
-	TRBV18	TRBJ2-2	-	TGTGCCAGCTCGATCCGTTCAGAGAACACCGGGGAGCTGTTTTTT	CASSIRSENTGELFF
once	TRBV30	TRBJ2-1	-	TGTGCCTGGAGACAGACTAGCTACAATGAGCAGTTCTTC	CAWRQTSYNEQFF
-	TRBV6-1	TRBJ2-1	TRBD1	TGTGCCAGCAGGACAGGGATCAACAATGAGCAGTTCTTC	CASRTGINNEQFF
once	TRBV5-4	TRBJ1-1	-	-	CASSFGEGTEAFF
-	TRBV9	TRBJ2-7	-	TGTGCCAGCAGTGTAGGGATAGCCGGTACCTCCTACGAGCAGTACTTC	CASSVGIAGTSYEQYF
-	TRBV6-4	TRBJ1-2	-	TGTGCCAGCAGCGCCTACTATGGTTCTAACTATGGCTACACCTTC	CASSAYYGSNYGYTF
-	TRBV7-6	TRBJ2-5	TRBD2	TGTGCCAGCAGCTTAGCCGCCTCGGGCCTAGCGGGGTTTGAGACCCAGTACTTC	CASSLAASGLAGFETQYF
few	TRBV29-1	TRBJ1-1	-	TGCAGCGTTACAAAGGATGGAGGGTATGTCACTGAAGCTTTCTTT	CSVTKDGGYVTEAFF
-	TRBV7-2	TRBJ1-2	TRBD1	TGTGCCAGCAGCTCAGGGACAGGGGTCGGTGGCTACACCTTC	CASSSGTGVGGYTF
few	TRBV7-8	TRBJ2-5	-	TGTGCCAGCAGCTTAGGGGTCAGGGATACAGAGACCCAGTACTTC	CASSLGVRDTETQYF
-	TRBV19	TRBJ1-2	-	TGTGCCAGTAGTATATCGACCGGGGGAGACTATGGCTACACCTTC	CASSISTGGDYGYTF
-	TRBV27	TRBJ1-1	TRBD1	TGTGCCAGCAGTCCCCTACAGGGGGTTATCACTGAAGCTTTCTTT	CASSPLQGVITEAFF
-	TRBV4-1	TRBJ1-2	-	TGCGCCAGCAGCCAAGTGGTGGCGGGGAACTATGGCTACACCTTC	CASSQVVAGNYGYTF
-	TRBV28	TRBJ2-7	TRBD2	TGTGCCAGCAGTTTATATAGGACTAGCCGTAGCGAGCAGTACTTC	CASSLYRTSRSEQYF
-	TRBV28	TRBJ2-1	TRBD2	TGTGCCAGCAGTTTGGCTAGCGGGGGCTCCTACAATGAGCAGTTCTTC	CASSLASGGSYNEQFF
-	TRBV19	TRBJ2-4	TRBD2	TGTGCCAGTAGTACAAGGACTAGCGGGAGTCTAAACATTCAGTACTTC	CASSTRTSGSLNIQYF
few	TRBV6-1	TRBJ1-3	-	TGTGCCAGCACCCTGGGGAGCGCCGGAAACACCATATATTTT	CASTLGSAGNTIYF
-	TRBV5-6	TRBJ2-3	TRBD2	TGTGCCAGCAGCTTCGGCGCGGGAGGACGCACAGATACGCAGTATTTT	CASSFGAGGRTDTQYF
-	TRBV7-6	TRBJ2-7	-	TGTGCCAGCAGCTTAGGGCAGGCTTGGGAGCAGTACTTC	CASSLGQAWEQYF
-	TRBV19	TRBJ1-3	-	TGTGCCAGTAGTCCCGGACCTACAGGTTCAGGAAACACCATATATTTT	CASSPGPTGSGNTIYF
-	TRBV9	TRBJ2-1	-	TGTGCCAGCAGCGTAGCTGGAGACAATGAGCAGTTCTTC	CASSVAGDNEQFF
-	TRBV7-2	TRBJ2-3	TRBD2	TGTGCCAGCAGCTACGGGGGGAGCGGTACGCAGTATTTT	CASSYGGSGTQYF
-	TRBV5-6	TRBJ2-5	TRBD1	TGTGCCAGCAGTTTACAGGGGCGTCAAGAGACCCAGTACTTC	CASSLQGRQETQYF
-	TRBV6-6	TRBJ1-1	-	TGTGCCAGCAGCGCTAGTTCTGAAGCTTTCTTT	CASSASSEAFF
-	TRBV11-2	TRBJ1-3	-	TGTGCCAGCAGCCCCTCCACCAGGGTAGGAAACACCATATATTTT	CASSPSTRVGNTIYF
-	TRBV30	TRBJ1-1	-	TGTGCCTGGAGTGTATCGGAGGGTACTGAAGCTTTCTTT	CAWSVSEGTEAFF
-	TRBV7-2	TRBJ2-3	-	TGTGCCAGCAGCTTACAGCGGATAGATACGCAGTATTTT	CASSLQRIDTQYF
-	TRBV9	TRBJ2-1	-	TGTGCCAGCAGCGTAGCGGGGGAGATTGACAATGAGCAGTTCTTC	CASSVAGEIDNEQFF
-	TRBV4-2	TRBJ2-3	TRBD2	TGTGCCAGCAGCGCTCGAGCGGGAGGCCCCACAGATACGCAGTATTTT	CASSARAGGPTDTQYF